This T cell receptor (beta chain) came from a study of T cells in Graves' hyperthyroidism and ophthalmopathy. General observations from the study: Ophthalmopathy onset followed model prediction by a median roughly six months.

Turning to this clonotype: Its target is not known.

Template material for amplifying TCR beta CDR3 regions consisted of RNA transcripts. In the first-round RT-PCR of the TCR CDR3, the HTBI primer set was used. Each CDR3 protein gets one entry after TCRdb re-called the multiplex PCR reads with MiXCR. The sample holds about 260,000 distinct CDR3 sequences, roughly 15% seen once. The CDR3 runs 16 residues. The germline CDR1 and CDR2 sequences are SGHVS and FNYEAQ. Trimming at V came to 5 bases and at J to 3 bases, leaving 9 bases not matched to a gene. This sequence joins TRBV7-6 and TRBJ2-4, with 8 bases identical to TRBD2. The receptor was isolated from a woman between 18 and 29 years old with Graves' ophthalmopathy. The sequenced sample was blood. CDR3 nucleotides: TGTGCCAGCAGCCCACGGGGCCTAGCGGGCAAAAACATTCAGTACTTC. This sequence encodes CASSPRGLAGKNIQYF.